The 32 T cell receptor beta chains in this list originate from one sample, sequenced in a study of blood T cell repertoires in COVID-19. Measured with immunoSEQ multiplex PCR; TCRdb has only the in-frame clones, and not every one. Among some 200,000 clones listed, approximately 84% were seen once. Source material: peripheral blood. The source of these receptors is an elderly man with acute or convalescent COVID-19.

The gene calls are TRBV18 and TRBJ2-7; possibly TRBD1 for D (6 bases). The germline V gene has CDR1 KGHSH and CDR2 LQKENI. The CDR3 extends over 19 amino acids. V lost 2 bases and J 6 bases, leaving 29 bases between the germline ends. The CDR3 reads CASSPDENVRGIFLGEQYV. CDR3 DNA: TGTGCCAGCTCACCAGACGAAAACGTAAGGGGGATCTTTTTGGGCGAGCAGTACGTC.

The V gene is TRBV2, the J gene TRBJ1-5; D is undetermined. This CDR3 spans 13 amino acids. V shed 3 bases and J shed 2 bases, with 5 bases lying between them. Germline V gene lookup returns CDR1 SNHLY and CDR2 FYNNEI. CDR3 coding DNA: TGTGCCAGCAGTGACGGGGGCAATCAGCCCCAGCATTTT. It codes for CASSDGGNQPQHF. Using reference TRBV2 and TRBJ1-5 for the parts outside the CDR3, the full variable domain is EPEVTQTPSHQVTQMGQEVILRCVPISNHLYFYWYRQILGQKVEFLVSFYNNEISEKSEIFDDQFSVERPDGSNFTLKIRSTKLEDSAMYFCASSDGGNQPQHFGDGTRLSIL.

J is TRBJ1-5 and V is TRBV5-1; 9 bases fit TRBD1. The germline gives CDR1 SGHRS, CDR2 YFSETQ. The ends lost 6 bases at V and 3 bases at J; junction bases unmatched: 22. The CDR3 covers 20 residues. DNA for the CDR3: TGCGCCAGCACCAGGGCGCCAGCAGCTTACGGGACAGGGTTCAATCAGCCCCAGCATTTT. Translating it yields CASTRAPAAYGTGFNQPQHF.

This clone was found once. The rearrangement joins TRBV6-4 to TRBJ2-3; D unclear. Germline CDR1 MRHNA, CDR2 SNTAGT. Between the trimmed V and J ends, which lost 6 bases and 3 bases, there was a span of 10 bases. The CDR3 runs to 13 residues. In nucleotides, the CDR3 is TGTGCCAGCAGCCCCGCCGGGACAGATACGCAGTATTTT. It specifies CASSPAGTDTQYF.

This clone was recorded only once. The chain combines TRBV10-3 with TRBJ2-7; 16 positions match TRBD2. Germline V gene sequence: CDR1 ENHRY, CDR2 SYGVKD. This CDR3 spans 16 amino acids. V lost 4 bases and J lost 7; bases outside the gene matches: 7. CDR3 loop: CAISAGLAGGPWEQYV. The CDR3 DNA follows: TGTGCCATCAGTGCGGGACTAGCGGGAGGGCCGTGGGAGCAGTACGTC.

This sequence joins TRBV27 and TRBJ2-7, with D perhaps matching TRBD1 (6 bases). Trimming cost V 3 bases and J 0 bases, with 9 bases left between them. The CDR3 runs 14 residues. Germline V CDR1 and CDR2: MNHEY, SMNVEV (reference sequence). CDR3 coding DNA: TGTGCCAGCAGTTTCCAGGACAGCTCCTACGAGCAGTACTTC. Translation gives CASSFQDSSYEQYF.

This chain uses TRBV2 with TRBJ1-1; TRBD1 matches 11 bases. The CDR3 spans 14 residues. Unmatched junction bases numbered 4, after V lost 6 bases and J lost 4 bases. The germline V gene encodes CDR1 SNHLY and CDR2 FYNNEI. The CDR3 region is CASSRDRGSTEAFF. The CDR3 nucleotides read TGTGCCAGCAGCCGGGACAGGGGGTCCACTGAAGCTTTCTTT.

This chain joins TRBV9 and TRBJ1-2, with 10 nucleotides matching TRBD1. CDR1 SGDLS and CDR2 YYNGEE come from the germline V gene. Germline trimming cut 4 bases from V and 0 bases from J; bases unmatched to any gene: 9. This CDR3 is 17 amino acids long. CDR3 residues: CASSLGTGVGANYGYTF. The DNA of the CDR3 is TGTGCCAGCAGCCTTGGGACAGGGGTGGGAGCTAACTATGGCTACACCTTC.

The rearrangement links TRBV30 to TRBJ1-2, with 8 bases aligning to TRBD1. Trimming took 1 base from V and 7 from J; bases not matched to a gene: 5. Germline V gene data show CDR1 as GTSNPN and CDR2 as SVGIG (reference sequence). The CDR3 is 13 amino acids. CDR3 DNA: TGTGCCTGGAGTGGACAGGGGATAGGTGGCTACACCTTC. Its translation is CAWSGQGIGGYTF.

J is TRBJ2-1 and V is TRBV7-2, with D tentatively TRBD2 (5 bases). The CDR3 is made up of 14 amino acids. Trimming removed 4 bases at V and 3 bases at J, with 10 bases between. Germline assignment: CDR1 SGHTA and CDR2 FQGNSA. CDR3 in DNA: TGTGCCAGCAGCTACCGGACTGGCTACAATGAGCAGTTCTTC. It encodes CASSYRTGYNEQFF.

This chain links TRBV25-1 with TRBJ1-1, with D perhaps matching TRBD1 (6 bases). The CDR3 loop spans 15 amino acids. Germline values: CDR1 MGHDK, CDR2 SYGVNS. V lost 1 base and J 6 bases, leaving 15 bases between the germline ends. This CDR3 is CASSEWGQGKAEAFF. The CDR3 DNA is TGTGCCAGCAGTGAATGGGGGCAGGGAAAGGCTGAAGCTTTCTTT.

The chain recombines TRBV7-2 with TRBJ1-1; 10 nucleotides align to TRBD1. The germline CDR1 and CDR2 sequences are SGHTA and FQGNSA. The CDR3 has 15 residues. Germline trimming cut 3 bases from V and 0 bases from J; bases unmatched to any gene: 1. CDR3 bases: TGTGCCAGCAGCTTCGGACAGGGGGTGAACACTGAAGCTTTCTTT. Residues: CASSFGQGVNTEAFF. The full variable domain, its missing parts supplied by reference TRBV7-2 and TRBJ1-1, is GAGVSQSPSNKVTEKGKDVELRCDPISGHTALYWYRQSLGQGLEFLIYFQGNSAPDKSGLPSDRFSAERTGGSVSTLTIQRTQQEDSAVYLCASSFGQGVNTEAFFGQGTRLTVV.

The chain recombines TRBV6-5 with TRBJ1-1; weak D call: TRBD1 (6 bases). This CDR3 has 13 amino acids. Germline CDR1 and CDR2: MNHEY and SVGAGI. V gave up 6 bases and J gave up 2 bases, with 10 bases separating them. CDR3 sequence reads: CASSGQFNTEAFF. In DNA form, the CDR3 reads TGTGCCAGCAGCGGACAGTTTAACACTGAAGCTTTCTTT.

The chain links TRBV5-6 to TRBJ2-3, with TRBD1 as a possible D gene (7 bases). The CDR3 spans 16 residues. The V end lost 6 bases, the J end lost 2 bases, and 19 bases lay between the germline ends. The germline V gene encodes CDR1 SGHDT and CDR2 YYEEEE. In DNA, the CDR3 is TGTGCCAGCACCCTAAACAGGGGACTCCTCACAGATACGCAGTATTTT. Residues: CASTLNRGLLTDTQYF.

The J gene is TRBJ1-4, the V gene TRBV30, with D unresolved. The CDR3 loop spans 14 amino acids. With 4 bases removed from V and 0 bases from J, the gap between germline ends came to 9 bases. CDR1 is GTSNPN, CDR2 SVGIG, per germline (reference sequence). The CDR3 reads CAWTHTPTNEKLFF. The CDR3 DNA sequence: TGTGCCTGGACCCACACCCCAACTAATGAAAAACTGTTTTTT.

The rearrangement links TRBV9 to TRBJ1-6, with no clear D. Germline CDR1 reads SGDLS; CDR2 reads YYNGEE. V lost 4 bases and J lost 3, with 14 bases in between. CDR3 size: 16 residues. The CDR3 DNA follows: TGTGCCAGCAGCCCGAGGGATGGGGACTATAATTCACCCCTCCACTTT. Protein: CASSPRDGDYNSPLHF.

The chain's CDR3 is CASSLEVAGGSHNEQFF. The CDR3 DNA reads TGTGCCAGCAGCTTAGAAGTAGCGGGAGGATCCCACAATGAGCAGTTCTTC. The chain combines TRBV11-2 with TRBJ2-1, with TRBD2 matching 10 bases. This CDR3 region has 17 residues. Germline CDR1 SGHAT, CDR2 FQNNGV. V shed 0 bases, J shed 5 bases, and the junction held 7 bases outside the gene matches.

This rearrangement joins TRBV7-2 to TRBJ2-2; 7 bases are shared with TRBD2. The CDR3 is 17 amino acids. The V gene end was trimmed by 5 bases and the J gene end by 1 base; junction bases not matched to a gene: 10. Germline V gene lookup returns CDR1 SGHTA and CDR2 FQGNSA. The CDR3 bases are TGTGCCAGCAGCACCCTTAGGGAGGGGTGGAACACCGGGGAGCTGTTTTTT. Its protein product is CASSTLREGWNTGELFF.

The chain employs TRBV24-1 and TRBJ2-1; TRBD1 agrees at 8 bases. The V gene end was trimmed by 3 bases and the J gene end by 1 base; junction bases not matched to a gene: 7. The CDR3 is 17 residues long. The germline gives CDR1 KGHDR, CDR2 SFDVKD. The chain's CDR3 is CATSDKTGTGSYNEQFF. CDR3 DNA sequence: TGTGCCACCAGTGATAAAACGGGGACAGGTTCCTACAATGAGCAGTTCTTC.

This chain uses TRBV11-2 with TRBJ1-1, with TRBD1 matching over 9 bases. J lost 6 bases, V lost 2 bases, and 7 bases had no gene match. The CDR3 has 15 residues. The germline V gene encodes CDR1 SGHAT and CDR2 FQNNGV. The CDR3 here is CASSLRAGTGSEAFF. Written as DNA, the CDR3 is TGTGCCAGCAGCTTAAGAGCCGGGACAGGGTCTGAAGCTTTCTTT. Full variable domain (missing parts from reference TRBV11-2 and TRBJ1-1): EAGVAQSPRYKIIEKRQSVAFWCNPISGHATLYWYQQILGQGPKLLIQFQNNGVVDDSQLPKDRFSAERLKGVDSTLKIQPAKLEDSAVYLCASSLRAGTGSEAFFGQGTRLTVV.

This chain connects TRBV7-9 to TRBJ2-7, with D uncertain. CDR1 is SEHNR, CDR2 FQNEAQ, per germline (reference sequence). This CDR3 is 15 amino acids long. V lost 1 base to trimming and J lost 0 bases, with 10 bases between them. CDR3 loop: CASSLEQTGSYEQYF. In nucleotides, the CDR3 is TGTGCCAGCAGCTTAGAACAGACCGGCTCCTACGAGCAGTACTTC.

V and J are TRBV28 and TRBJ2-1; 9 bases align to TRBD2. Germline CDR1 and CDR2: MDHEN and SYDVKM. V lost 7 bases and J lost 10; bases outside the gene matches: 11. The CDR3 runs to 14 residues. CDR3 bases: TGTGCCAGCAACTTAGCGGGAGCGATCGTCGAGCAGTTCTTC. Protein: CASNLAGAIVEQFF.

The genes are TRBV19 and TRBJ2-3, with 9 bases matching TRBD2. Germline loops: CDR1 LNHDA, CDR2 SQIVND (reference sequence). J lost 0 bases, V lost 1 base, and 11 bases had no gene match. The CDR3 is 19 amino acids. The CDR3 DNA sequence: TGTGCCAGTAGTATAGGCTGGGCTAGCGGGGAGAGTAGCACAGATACGCAGTATTTT. Residues: CASSIGWASGESSTDTQYF.

The chain combines TRBV5-4 with TRBJ2-7, with TRBD2 matching 8 bases. The V and J ends lost 4 bases and 6 bases, in that order; junction bases with no gene match: 6. The germline V gene encodes CDR1 SGHNT and CDR2 YYREEE (reference sequence). The CDR3 has 13 amino acids. CDR3 bases: TGTGCCAGCAGCCATAGCGGGGCCAGCGAGCAGTACGTC. Encoded protein: CASSHSGASEQYV.

The genes are TRBV6-6 and TRBJ2-7; 12 nucleotides agree with TRBD2. The CDR3 covers 16 residues. CDR1 and CDR2 from the germline V gene are MNHNY and SVGAGI (reference sequence). Trimming at V came to 5 bases and at J to 4 bases, leaving 9 bases not matched to a gene. Here the CDR3 DNA reads TGTGCCAGCAGTCTAGGCGGACTAGCGGGAAGATACGAGCAGTACTTC. Encoded protein: CASSLGGLAGRYEQYF.

DNA of the CDR3: TGTGCCAGCAGCCCGGGACTAGCGGGAGGGGGTTACCAAGAGACCCAGTACTTC. Protein product: CASSPGLAGGGYQETQYF. The V and J genes are TRBV11-3 and TRBJ2-5, with TRBD2 matching 16 bases. Trimming at V came to 5 bases and at J to 0 bases, leaving 6 bases not matched to a gene. Germline loops: CDR1 SGHNT, CDR2 YENEEA. The CDR3 spans 18 residues. The complete variable domain, with remaining parts taken from reference TRBV11-3 and TRBJ2-5, reads EAGVVQSPRYKIIEKKQPVAFWCNPISGHNTLYWYLQNLGQGPELLIRYENEEAVDDSQLPKDRFSAERLKGVDSTLKIQPAELGDSAVYLCASSPGLAGGGYQETQYFGPGTRLLVL.

The rearrangement links TRBV7-8 to TRBJ2-5, with 12 nucleotides matching TRBD2. Germline lookup yields CDR1 SGHVS and CDR2 FQNEAQ. This CDR3 region has 17 residues. The ends lost 1 base at V and 2 bases at J; junction bases unmatched: 5. CDR3 coding DNA: TGTGCCAGCAGCTTAGACCCCGGACTAGCGGGACAAGAGACCCAGTACTTC. Translated, it gives CASSLDPGLAGQETQYF.

A few counts support this clone. The chain combines TRBV18 with TRBJ2-1; 9 positions match TRBD1. The CDR3 covers 16 residues. Per germline, CDR1 KGHSH and CDR2 LQKENI. The V and J ends lost 3 bases and 12 bases, in that order; junction bases with no gene match: 15. CDR3 protein: CASSPPGTGWEVWQFF. CDR3 nucleotides: TGTGCCAGCTCACCGCCCGGGACAGGGTGGGAAGTGTGGCAGTTCTTC.

V and J are TRBV3-1 (or the pseudogene TRBV3-2) and TRBJ2-2; the D gene is possibly TRBD2 (5 bases). CDR3 length: 14 residues. Per the germline V gene, CDR1 is LGHDT and CDR2 is YNNKEL (reference sequence). V was trimmed by 9 bases and J by 4 bases, leaving 15 bases between them. This CDR3 reads CASVGRAATGELFF. The CDR3 nucleotides read TGTGCCAGTGTTGGAAGAGCGGCCACCGGGGAGCTGTTTTTT.

The rearrangement links TRBV27 to TRBJ2-5; TRBD1 is a possible D gene (7 bases). The CDR3 is made up of 17 amino acids. From germline, CDR1 is MNHEY and CDR2 SMNVEV (reference sequence). Between the trimmed V and J ends, which lost 2 bases and 4 bases, there was a span of 20 bases. CDR3 nucleotides: TGTGCCAGCAGTTTAGCCCCGAAGGACAGGCGGGGAGAGACCCAGTACTTC. Its translation is CASSLAPKDRRGETQYF.

The chain has TRBV5-3 and TRBJ1-5; TRBD1 might be the D (5 bases). TRBV5-3 is known as an ORF, though its function is uncertain. The CDR3 sequence is 13 residues long. V dropped 4 bases and J dropped 4 bases, with 9 bases sitting between them. The CDR3 spells CARSPGGNQPQHF. CDR3 DNA: TGTGCCAGAAGCCCCGGGGGTAATCAGCCCCAGCATTTT.

The chain couples TRBV2 to TRBJ1-4, with 7 bases that match TRBD1. CDR1 and CDR2 (germline): SNHLY, FYNNEI. This CDR3 has 15 amino acids. The V gene end was trimmed by 7 bases and the J gene end by 0 bases; junction bases not matched to a gene: 5. CDR3 bases: TGTGCCAGCACCCGACAGGGAACAACTAATGAAAAACTGTTTTTT. This encodes CASTRQGTTNEKLFF.